The 10 T cell receptor beta chains in this list originate from one sample, sequenced in a study of molecular identifiers for immune sequencing clone quantification. MiXCR, applied by TCRdb to the PCR reads, yields one record per CDR3 protein. Of hundreds of thousands of distinct CDR3 sequences in the sample, approximately 20% were seen once. The specimen sequenced was naive CD8+ T cells from blood, with Jurkat cell RNA spiked in. The subset denotes: FACS-sorted CD8+CD4-CCR7+CD45RA+ naive T cells. The receptors stem from a human donor in good health. Some libraries in this study had Jurkat cell RNA spiked in.

The gene calls are TRBV7-3 and TRBJ2-1; TRBD2 matches 11 bases. Trimming took 5 bases from V and 4 from J; bases not matched to a gene: 10. CDR3 size: 17 residues. The germline CDR1 and CDR2 sequences are SGHTA and FQGTGA. The CDR3 loop reads CASSLPAGTSGYNEQFF. The CDR3 DNA is TGTGCCAGCAGCCTCCCCGCCGGGACTAGCGGTTACAATGAGCAGTTCTTC.

This clonotype was seen at least ten times. This rearrangement joins TRBV4-1 to TRBJ2-7; TRBD2 aligns across 7 bases. Germline V gene data show CDR1 as MGHRA and CDR2 as YSYEKL. V gave up 1 base and J gave up 2 bases; unmatched junction bases: 5. The CDR3 is made up of 15 amino acids. CDR3 sequence reads: CASSQGHAGAYEQYF. In nucleotides, the CDR3 is TGCGCCAGCAGCCAAGGCCACGCGGGGGCCTACGAGCAGTACTTC.

A remark on this clonotype: This may come from a read error, since a much larger clone is one base off. The conserved closing phenylalanine or tryptophan is absent in this CDR3, likely reflecting a read error. The J gene is TRBJ1-5, the V gene TRBV9; 12 positions agree with TRBD1. The V gene's germline CDR1 is SGDLS and CDR2 YYNGEE. With V trimmed by 0 bases and J by 6 bases, 10 bases remained unmatched. CDR3 length: 18 residues. CDR3 region: CASSVEEPGQGASQPQHS. CDR3 coding DNA: TGTGCCAGCAGCGTAGAAGAACCGGGACAGGGGGCTTCTCAGCCCCAGCATTCT.

The J gene is TRBJ2-7, the V gene TRBV4-1; TRBD1 matches 7 bases. This CDR3 region has 14 residues. V gave up 3 bases and J gave up 3 bases; unmatched junction bases: 5. Looked up from germline, CDR1 is MGHRA and CDR2 is YSYEKL. The DNA of the CDR3 is TGCGCCAGCAGCCACAAACAGGGGTTCTACGAGCAGTACTTC. Translated, it gives CASSHKQGFYEQYF.

V and J are TRBV6-2 or TRBV6-3 and TRBJ1-1; no definite D call. The V gene lost 7 bases and the J gene lost 8 bases, with 23 bases spanning the gap. Germline V gene lookup returns CDR1 MNHEY and CDR2 SVGEGT. The CDR3 contains 15 residues. This CDR3 reads CASTAVVAPTTEAFF. The CDR3 DNA reads as TGTGCCAGCACCGCTGTCGTGGCACCTACTACCGAAGCTTTCTTT.

The sample holds many counts of this clonotype. The rearrangement uses TRBV7-9 and TRBJ1-2; tentative D call: TRBD1 (6 bases). Germline CDR1 is SEHNR and CDR2 is FQNEAQ (reference sequence). Trimming took off 4 bases at V and 4 bases at J, with 16 bases between the two ends. The CDR3 length is 15 residues. Here the CDR3 DNA reads TGTGCCAGCAGCTCAGAAGGGGGTTTAATCTATGGCTACACCTTC. Residues: CASSSEGGLIYGYTF. The complete variable domain, with remaining parts taken from reference TRBV7-9 and TRBJ1-2, reads DTGVSQNPRHKITKRGQNVTFRCDPISEHNRLYWYRQTLGQGPEFLTYFQNEAQLEKSRLLSDRFSAERPKGSFSTLEIQRTEQGDSAMYLCASSSEGGLIYGYTFGSGTRLTVV.

This clonotype was picked up many times. This chain links TRBV14 with TRBJ1-3; D is ambiguous. V gave up 0 bases and J gave up 1 base, with 7 bases separating them. From germline, CDR1 is SGHDN and CDR2 FVKESK. CDR3 length: 15 amino acids. The CDR3 loop is CASSQDATSGNTIYF. The CDR3 coding sequence is TGTGCCAGCAGCCAAGATGCAACGTCTGGAAACACCATATATTTT. Together with reference TRBV14 and TRBJ1-3, the CDR3 gives the full variable domain: EAGVTQFPSHSVIEKGQTVTLRCDPISGHDNLYWYRRVMGKEIKFLLHFVKESKQDESGMPNNRFLAERTGGTYSTLKVQPAELEDSGVYFCASSQDATSGNTIYFGEGSWLTVV.

As concerns this clonotype: A clone one base away is much larger, so this may be a read error. The rearrangement joins TRBV30 to TRBJ1-1; no clear D gene. The germline gives CDR1 GTSNPN, CDR2 SVGIG (reference sequence). Trimming removed 2 bases from V and 10 bases from J, with 11 bases in between. The CDR3 length is 11 residues. The CDR3 here is CAWSPGRGAFF. CDR3 DNA sequence: TGTGCCTGGAGTCCGGGCCGTGGAGCTTTCTTT.

Concerning this clonotype: This sequence may be a read error, since a much larger clone differs from it by one base. The CDR3 DNA is TGCAGTGCTAGGTTCGTGGCGTCCTACGGGCAGTACTTC. Its translation: CSARFVASYGQYF. The chain is built from TRBV20-1 and TRBJ2-7; D is undetermined. The CDR3 contains 13 residues. Germline loops: CDR1 DFQATT, CDR2 SNEGSKA (reference sequence).

Comments on this clonotype: The junction and the germline gene differ at one end; a read error may be behind it. This chain uses TRBV6-2 or TRBV6-3 with TRBJ1-2, with 7 nucleotides matching TRBD1. The CDR3 sequence is 13 residues long. CDR1 and CDR2 (germline): MNHEY, SVGEGT. The DNA of the CDR3 is TGTGCCGGCAGTAACGACAGGGTCTATGGCTACACCTTC. Translated, it gives CAGSNDRVYGYTF.